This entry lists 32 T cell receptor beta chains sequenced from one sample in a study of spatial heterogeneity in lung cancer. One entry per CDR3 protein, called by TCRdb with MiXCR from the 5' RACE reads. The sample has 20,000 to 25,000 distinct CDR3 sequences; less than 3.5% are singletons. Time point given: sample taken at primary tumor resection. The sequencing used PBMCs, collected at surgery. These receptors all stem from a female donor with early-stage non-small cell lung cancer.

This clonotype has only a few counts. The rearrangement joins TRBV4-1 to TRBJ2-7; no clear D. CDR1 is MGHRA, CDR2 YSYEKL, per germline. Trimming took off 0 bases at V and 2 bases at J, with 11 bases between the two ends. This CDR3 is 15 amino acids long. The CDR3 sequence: CASSQETTTPYEQYF. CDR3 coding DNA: TGCGCCAGCAGCCAAGAGACAACAACCCCCTACGAGCAGTACTTC.

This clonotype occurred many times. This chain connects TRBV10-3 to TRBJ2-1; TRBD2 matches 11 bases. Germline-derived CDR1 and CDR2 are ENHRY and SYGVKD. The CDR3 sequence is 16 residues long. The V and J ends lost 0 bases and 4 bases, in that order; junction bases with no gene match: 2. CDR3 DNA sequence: TGTGCCATCAGTGAGTCGGGGACTAGCGGTTACAATGAGCAGTTCTTC. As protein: CAISESGTSGYNEQFF.

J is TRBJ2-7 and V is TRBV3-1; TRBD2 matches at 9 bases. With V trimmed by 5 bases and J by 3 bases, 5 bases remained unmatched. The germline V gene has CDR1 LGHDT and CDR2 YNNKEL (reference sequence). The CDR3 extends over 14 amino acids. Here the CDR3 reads CASSKLAGVYEQYF. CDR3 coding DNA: TGTGCCAGCAGCAAACTAGCGGGCGTCTACGAGCAGTACTTC.

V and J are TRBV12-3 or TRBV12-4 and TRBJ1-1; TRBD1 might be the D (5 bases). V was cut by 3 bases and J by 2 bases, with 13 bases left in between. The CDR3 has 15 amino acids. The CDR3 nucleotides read TGTGCCAGCAGTTTTTCAGGGCTTTACAACACTGAAGCTTTCTTT. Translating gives CASSFSGLYNTEAFF.

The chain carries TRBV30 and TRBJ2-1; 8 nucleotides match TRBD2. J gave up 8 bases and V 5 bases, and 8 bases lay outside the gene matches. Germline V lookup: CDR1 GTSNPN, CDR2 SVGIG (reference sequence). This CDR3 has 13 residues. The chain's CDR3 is CAWSSSGRHEQFF. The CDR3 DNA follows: TGTGCCTGGTCGTCCAGCGGGAGACATGAGCAGTTCTTC.

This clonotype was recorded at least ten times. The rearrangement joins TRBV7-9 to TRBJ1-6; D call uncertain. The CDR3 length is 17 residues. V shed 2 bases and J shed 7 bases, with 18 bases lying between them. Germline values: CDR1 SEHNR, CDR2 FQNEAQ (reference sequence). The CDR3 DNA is TGTGCCAGCAGCTTACCCCCGGACCTAGGCGGCAATTCACCCCTCCACTTT. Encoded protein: CASSLPPDLGGNSPLHF.

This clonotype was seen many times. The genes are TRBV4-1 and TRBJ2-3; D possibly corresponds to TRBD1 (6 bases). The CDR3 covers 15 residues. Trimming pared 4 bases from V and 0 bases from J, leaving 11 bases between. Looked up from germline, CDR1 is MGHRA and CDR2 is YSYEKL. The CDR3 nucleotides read TGCGCCAGCAGCCCACAGGGTCCGAGCACAGATACGCAGTATTTT. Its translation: CASSPQGPSTDTQYF.

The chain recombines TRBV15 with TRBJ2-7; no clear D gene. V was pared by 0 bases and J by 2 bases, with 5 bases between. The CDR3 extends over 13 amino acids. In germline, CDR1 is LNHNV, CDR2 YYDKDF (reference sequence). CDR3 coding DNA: TGTGCCACCAGCAGAGACTACGCCTACGAGCAGTACTTC. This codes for CATSRDYAYEQYF. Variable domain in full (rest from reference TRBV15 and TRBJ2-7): DAMVIQNPRYQVTQFGKPVTLSCSQTLNHNVMYWYQQKSSQAPKLLFHYYDKDFNNEADTPDNFQSRRPNTSFCFLDIRSPGLGDTAMYLCATSRDYAYEQYFGPGTRLTVT.

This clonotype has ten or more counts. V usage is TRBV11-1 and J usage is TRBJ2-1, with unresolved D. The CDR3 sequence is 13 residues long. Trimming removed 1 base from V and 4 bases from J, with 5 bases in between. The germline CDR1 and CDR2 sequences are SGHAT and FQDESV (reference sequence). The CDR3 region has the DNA TGTGCCAGCAGCTTAGAACCATACAATGAGCAGTTCTTC. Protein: CASSLEPYNEQFF.

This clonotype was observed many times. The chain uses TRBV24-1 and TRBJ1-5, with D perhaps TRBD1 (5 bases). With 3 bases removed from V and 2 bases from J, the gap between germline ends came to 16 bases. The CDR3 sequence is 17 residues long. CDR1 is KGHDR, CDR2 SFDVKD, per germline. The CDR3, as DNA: TGTGCCACCAGTGATCACGACTCAGGGAGAGGCAATCAGCCCCAGCATTTT. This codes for CATSDHDSGRGNQPQHF.

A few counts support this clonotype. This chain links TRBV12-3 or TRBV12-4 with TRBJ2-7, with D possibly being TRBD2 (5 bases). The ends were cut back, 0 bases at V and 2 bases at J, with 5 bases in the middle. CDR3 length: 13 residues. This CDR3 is CASSLASAYEQYF. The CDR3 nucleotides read TGTGCCAGCAGTTTAGCTAGCGCCTACGAGCAGTACTTC.

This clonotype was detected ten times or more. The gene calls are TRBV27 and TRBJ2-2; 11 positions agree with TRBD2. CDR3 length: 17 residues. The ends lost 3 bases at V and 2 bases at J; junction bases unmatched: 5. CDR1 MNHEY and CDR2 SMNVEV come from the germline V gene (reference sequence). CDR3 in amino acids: CASSFTRLAGNTGELFF. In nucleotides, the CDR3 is TGTGCCAGCAGTTTCACAAGACTAGCGGGAAACACCGGGGAGCTGTTTTTT.

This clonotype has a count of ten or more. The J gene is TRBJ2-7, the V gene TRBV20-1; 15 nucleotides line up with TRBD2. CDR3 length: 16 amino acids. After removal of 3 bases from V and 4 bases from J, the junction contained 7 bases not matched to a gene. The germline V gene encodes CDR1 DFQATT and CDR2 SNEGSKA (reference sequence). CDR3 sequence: CSARGLAGGSNYEQYF. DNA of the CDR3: TGCAGTGCTAGGGGACTAGCGGGAGGTTCTAATTACGAGCAGTACTTC.

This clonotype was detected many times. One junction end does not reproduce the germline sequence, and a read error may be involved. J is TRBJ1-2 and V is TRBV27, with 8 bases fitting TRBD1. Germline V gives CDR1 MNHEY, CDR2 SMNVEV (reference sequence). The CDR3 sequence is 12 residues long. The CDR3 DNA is TGTGCCAGCAGTTTATCCGGGACAGGCCCCATCTTC. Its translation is CASSLSGTGPIF.

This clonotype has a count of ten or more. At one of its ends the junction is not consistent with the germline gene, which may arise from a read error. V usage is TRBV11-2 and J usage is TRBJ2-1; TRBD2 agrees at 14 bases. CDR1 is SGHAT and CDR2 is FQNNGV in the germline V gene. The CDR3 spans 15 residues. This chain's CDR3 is CASSRGLAGVLELVF. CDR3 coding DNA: TGTGCCAGCAGCCGGGGACTAGCGGGAGTCTTAGAGTTGGTCTTC.

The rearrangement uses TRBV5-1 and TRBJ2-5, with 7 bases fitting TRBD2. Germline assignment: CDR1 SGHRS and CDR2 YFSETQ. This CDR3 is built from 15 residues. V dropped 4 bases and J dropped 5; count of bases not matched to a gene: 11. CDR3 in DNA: TGCGCCAGCAGCGTTACTTTCGGGAGGATTGAGACCCAGTACTTC. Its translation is CASSVTFGRIETQYF.

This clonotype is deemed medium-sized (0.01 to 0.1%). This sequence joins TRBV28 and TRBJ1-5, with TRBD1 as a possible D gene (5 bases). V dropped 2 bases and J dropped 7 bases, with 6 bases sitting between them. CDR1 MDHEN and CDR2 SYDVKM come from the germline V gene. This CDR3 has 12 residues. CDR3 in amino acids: CASSLQGQPQHF. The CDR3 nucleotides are TGTGCCAGCAGTTTACAGGGACAGCCCCAGCATTTT. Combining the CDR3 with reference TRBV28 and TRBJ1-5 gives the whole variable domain DVKVTQSSRYLVKRTGEKVFLECVQDMDHENMFWYRQDPGLGLRLIYFSYDVKMKEKGDIPEGYSVSREKKERFSLILESASTNQTSMYLCASSLQGQPQHFGDGTRLSIL.

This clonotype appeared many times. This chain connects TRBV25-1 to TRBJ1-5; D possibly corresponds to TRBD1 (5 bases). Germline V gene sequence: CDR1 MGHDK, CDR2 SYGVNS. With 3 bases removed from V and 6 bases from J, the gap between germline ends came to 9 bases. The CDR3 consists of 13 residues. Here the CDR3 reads CASSDRAAQPQHF. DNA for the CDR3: TGTGCCAGCAGTGACAGGGCCGCTCAGCCCCAGCATTTT.

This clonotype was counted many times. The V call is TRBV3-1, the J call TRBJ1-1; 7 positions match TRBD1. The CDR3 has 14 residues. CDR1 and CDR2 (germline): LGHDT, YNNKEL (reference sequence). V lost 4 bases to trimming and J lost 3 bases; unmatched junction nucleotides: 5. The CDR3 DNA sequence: TGTGCCAGCAGCCTGGGACAGACCTACACTGAAGCTTTCTTT. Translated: CASSLGQTYTEAFF.

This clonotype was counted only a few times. The CDR3 is CASKSGPTGELFF. The CDR3, as DNA: TGTGCCAGCAAGTCAGGCCCCACCGGGGAGCTGTTTTTT. The chain has TRBV28 and TRBJ2-2; D not resolved. The CDR3 covers 13 residues. The V gene's germline CDR1 is MDHEN and CDR2 SYDVKM. The V end was cut by 7 bases, the J end by 4 bases, with 10 bases between.

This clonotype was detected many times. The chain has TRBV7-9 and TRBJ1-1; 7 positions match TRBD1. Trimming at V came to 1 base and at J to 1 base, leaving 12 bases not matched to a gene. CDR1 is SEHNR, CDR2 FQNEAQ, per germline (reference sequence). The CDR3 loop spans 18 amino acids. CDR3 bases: TGTGCCAGCAGCTTAGGTTGGCGGTGGGACAGAGCGAACACTGAAGCTTTCTTT. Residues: CASSLGWRWDRANTEAFF.

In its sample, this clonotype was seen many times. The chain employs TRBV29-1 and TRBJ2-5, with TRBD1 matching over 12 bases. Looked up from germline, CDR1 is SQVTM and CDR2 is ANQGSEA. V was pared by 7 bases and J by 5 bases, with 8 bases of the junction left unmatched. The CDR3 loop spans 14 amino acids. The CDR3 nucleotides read TGCAGCGGCGGGGACAGGGGGCCCGGGGAGACCCAGTACTTC. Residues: CSGGDRGPGETQYF.

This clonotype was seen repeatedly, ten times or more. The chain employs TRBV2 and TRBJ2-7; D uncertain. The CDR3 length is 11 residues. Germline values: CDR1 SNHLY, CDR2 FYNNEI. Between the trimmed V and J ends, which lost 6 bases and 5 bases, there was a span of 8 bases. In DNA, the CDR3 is TGTGCCAGCAGATTAGCCAACGAGCAGTACTTC. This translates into CASRLANEQYF.

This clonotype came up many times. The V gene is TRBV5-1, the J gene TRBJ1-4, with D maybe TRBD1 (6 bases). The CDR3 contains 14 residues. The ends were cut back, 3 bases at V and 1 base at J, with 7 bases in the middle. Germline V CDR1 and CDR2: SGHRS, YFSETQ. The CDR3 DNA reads TGCGCCAGCAGCTCACAGGGAACTAATGAAAAACTGTTTTTT. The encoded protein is CASSSQGTNEKLFF.

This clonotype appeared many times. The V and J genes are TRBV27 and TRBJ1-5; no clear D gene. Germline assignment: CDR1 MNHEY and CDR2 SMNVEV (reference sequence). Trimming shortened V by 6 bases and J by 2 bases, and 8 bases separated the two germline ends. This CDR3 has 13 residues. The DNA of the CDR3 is TGTGCCAGCAGACGGGGAGGCAATCAGCCCCAGCATTTT. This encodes CASRRGGNQPQHF.

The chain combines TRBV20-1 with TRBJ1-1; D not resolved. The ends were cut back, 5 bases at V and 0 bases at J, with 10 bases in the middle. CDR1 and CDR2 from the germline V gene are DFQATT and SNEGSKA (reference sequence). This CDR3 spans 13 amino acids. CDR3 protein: CSALKDLNTEAFF. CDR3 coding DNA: TGCAGTGCTCTAAAAGACCTGAACACTGAAGCTTTCTTT.

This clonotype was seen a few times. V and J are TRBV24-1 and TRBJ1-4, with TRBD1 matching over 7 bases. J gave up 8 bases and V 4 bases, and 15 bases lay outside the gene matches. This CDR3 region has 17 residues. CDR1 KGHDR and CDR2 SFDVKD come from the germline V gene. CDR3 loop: CATSDPPAGGGGEKLFF. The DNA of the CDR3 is TGTGCCACCAGTGACCCCCCGGCAGGGGGGGGAGGAGAAAAACTGTTTTTT.

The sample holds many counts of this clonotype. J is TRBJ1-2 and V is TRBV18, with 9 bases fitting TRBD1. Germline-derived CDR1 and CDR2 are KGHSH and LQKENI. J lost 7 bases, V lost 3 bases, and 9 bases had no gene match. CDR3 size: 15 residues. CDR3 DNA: TGTGCCAGCTCACCTGCCGGGACAGGGTTCCCTGGCTACACCTTC. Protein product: CASSPAGTGFPGYTF. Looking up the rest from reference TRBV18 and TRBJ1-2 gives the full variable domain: NAGVMQNPRHLVRRRGQEARLRCSPMKGHSHVYWYRQLPEEGLKFMVYLQKENIIDESGMPKERFSAEFPKEGPSILRIQQVVRGDSAAYFCASSPAGTGFPGYTFGSGTRLTVV.

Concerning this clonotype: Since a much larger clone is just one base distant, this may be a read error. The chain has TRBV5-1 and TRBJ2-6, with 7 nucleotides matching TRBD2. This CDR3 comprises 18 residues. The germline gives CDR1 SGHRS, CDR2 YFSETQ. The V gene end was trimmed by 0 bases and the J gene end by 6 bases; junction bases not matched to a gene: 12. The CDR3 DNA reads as TGCGCCAGCAGCTTGGGGCCGGGACTACTCGTAGAGGCCAACGTCCTGACTTTC. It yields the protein CASSLGPGLLVEANVLTF.

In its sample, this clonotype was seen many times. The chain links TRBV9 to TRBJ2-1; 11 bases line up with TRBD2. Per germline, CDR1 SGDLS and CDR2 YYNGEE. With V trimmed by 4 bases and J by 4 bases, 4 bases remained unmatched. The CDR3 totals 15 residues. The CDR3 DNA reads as TGTGCCAGCAGCCCCGGGACTAGCGGTTACAATGAGCAGTTCTTC. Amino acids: CASSPGTSGYNEQFF.

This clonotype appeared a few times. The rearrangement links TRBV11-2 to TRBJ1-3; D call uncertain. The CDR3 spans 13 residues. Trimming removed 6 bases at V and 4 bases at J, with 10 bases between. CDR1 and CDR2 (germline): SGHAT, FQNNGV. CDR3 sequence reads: CASRGLTGNTIYF. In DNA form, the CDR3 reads TGTGCCAGCAGGGGCCTCACGGGAAACACCATATATTTT.

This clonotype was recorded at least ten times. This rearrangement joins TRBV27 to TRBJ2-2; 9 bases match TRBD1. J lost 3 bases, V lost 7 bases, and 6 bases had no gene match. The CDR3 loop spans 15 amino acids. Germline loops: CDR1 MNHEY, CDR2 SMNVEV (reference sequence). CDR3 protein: CASKVGQGYTGELFF. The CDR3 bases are TGTGCCAGCAAGGTGGGACAGGGTTACACCGGGGAGCTGTTTTTT.